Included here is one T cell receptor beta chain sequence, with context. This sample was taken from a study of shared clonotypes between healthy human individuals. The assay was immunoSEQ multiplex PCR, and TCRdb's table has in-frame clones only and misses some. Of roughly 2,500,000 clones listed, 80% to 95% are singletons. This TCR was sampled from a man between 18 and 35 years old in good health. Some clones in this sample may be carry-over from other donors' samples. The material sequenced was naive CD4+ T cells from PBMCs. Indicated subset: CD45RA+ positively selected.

The CDR3 loop reads CASSQLQGSNQPQHF. CDR3 in DNA: TGTGCCAGCAGTCAACTCCAGGGTAGCAATCAGCCCCAGCATTTT. The chain employs TRBV28 and TRBJ1-5, with D perhaps matching TRBD1 (5 bases). Trimming removed 5 bases from V and 0 bases from J, with 11 bases in between. The V gene's germline CDR1 is MDHEN and CDR2 SYDVKM. The CDR3 runs 15 residues.